Presented here are 13 T cell receptor beta chains from one specimen sequenced in a study of CD8+ T cells in alopecia areata. Once RNA had been extracted, it was reverse transcribed into cDNA to act as the sequencing template. Profiled with immunoSEQ multiplex PCR; TCRdb holds only in-frame clones, not every one. The sample presents roughly 260,000 clones, none singletons. After pooling, cutaneous lymph node cells were sorted with CD4, CD8alpha, NKG2D, NKG2ACE and other markers. Sequences were obtained from CD4+ T cells sorted from a lymph node. The receptors originated from a C3H/HeJ mouse with alopecia areata. The strain's MHC haplotype is H2-k.

This clone has a handful of counts. Just one base apart from a much larger clone, this may be a read error. The listed genes are named as in mouse. The missing CDR3 end, 4 residues past where the read stops, is filled in from the germline J gene. The chain couples TRBV13-3 to TRBJ2-7, with D perhaps matching TRBD1 (6 bases). CDR1 and CDR2 (germline): NNHDY, SYVADS. The CDR3 is 12 residues long. Deletions cut 5 bases from V and 1 base from J, with 7 bases between. The sequenced CDR3 bases are TGTGCCAGCAGGGACAGATCCTAT. As protein: CASRDRSY. The full CDR3 protein is CASRDRSYEQYF.

This clone has just a few counts. Mouse gene names apply. The sequenced fragment ends 4 residues before the CDR3 boundary, so the rest is inferred from the germline J gene. The chain combines TRBV19 with TRBJ2-1; 11 bases fit TRBD2. Unmatched junction bases numbered 3, after V lost 3 bases and J lost 1 base. Looked up from germline, CDR1 is FNHDT and CDR2 is SITEND (reference sequence). CDR3 size: 16 residues. This chain's CDR3 is CASSKRTGGNYAEQFF. The covered CDR3 bases are TGTGCCAGCAGTAAGAGGACTGGGGGGAACTATGCT. The whole variable domain, remainder taken from reference TRBV19 and TRBJ2-1, is GGIITQTPKFLIGQEGQKLTLKCQQNFNHDTMYWYRQDSGKGLRLIYYSITENDLQKGDLSEGYDASREKKSSFSLTVTSAQKNEMAVFLCASSKRTGGNYAEQFFGPGTRLTVL.

This clone was counted many times. Gene labels here are mouse ones. With the read ending 3 residues before the CDR3 end, the germline J gene is used to fill in that end. Within the sample, other DNA sequences also encode this same CDR3. V usage is TRBV19 and J usage is TRBJ1-6; 9 bases line up with TRBD1. TRBJ1-6 is reported as an ORF; its role is uncertain. Unmatched junction bases numbered 3, after V lost 4 bases and J lost 7 bases. The CDR3 runs to 14 residues. Germline V gives CDR1 FNHDT, CDR2 SITEND (reference sequence). Partial CDR3 DNA: TGTGCCAGCAGTGACAGGGGGAGGAATTCGCCC. This sequence encodes CASSDRGRNSP. In full, the CDR3 reads CASSDRGRNSPLYF.

This clone was counted only a few times. The germline and genes are mouse ones. The CDR3 end is not reached by the read, which stops 4 residues before it; the germline J gene fills it in. The rearrangement links TRBV1 to TRBJ1-1; D is possibly TRBD1 (5 bases). CDR1 NSQYPW and CDR2 LRSPGD come from the germline V gene (reference sequence). The CDR3 covers 15 residues. Partial CDR3 DNA: TGCACCTGCAGTGCAGGGGGGGACTGGGGGTTA. Its translation is CTCSAGGDWGL. The full CDR3 reads CTCSAGGDWGLEVFF.

Points on this clone: Mouse names are used for the genes. The sequenced fragment ends 4 residues before the CDR3 boundary, so the rest is inferred from the germline J gene. This same CDR3 is encoded by further DNA sequences in the sample. The chain combines TRBV5 with TRBJ2-5, with 7 bases lining up with TRBD2. The CDR3 is made up of 13 amino acids. CDR1 is LGHNA, CDR2 YNLKQL, per germline (reference sequence). Incomplete CDR3 DNA: TGTGCCAGCAGCCAAGCGGGGGGGGAC. Translating it yields CASSQAGGD. The entire CDR3 reads CASSQAGGDTQYF.

Of note for this clone: The germline and genes are mouse ones. The CDR3 end is not reached by the read, which stops 4 residues before it; the germline J gene fills it in. The chain links TRBV13-2 to TRBJ2-3, with 9 bases that match TRBD2. J lost 1 base, V lost 2 bases, and 8 bases had no gene match. CDR1 is NNHNN and CDR2 is SYGAGS in the germline V gene (reference sequence). The CDR3 is made up of 17 amino acids. The CDR3 bases that were read are TGTGCCAGCGGTGACGGCTGGGGGGGAGGACGTGCAGAA. This gives the protein CASGDGWGGGRAE. The CDR3 in its entirety is CASGDGWGGGRAETLYF.

This clone has a handful of counts. Mouse gene names and germline throughout. The read comes to an end 4 residues before the CDR3 does, leaving the germline J gene to fill in the end. The sample carries other DNA sequences with the same CDR3. The J gene is TRBJ2-2, the V gene TRBV1; perhaps TRBD2 as D (5 bases). The ends were cut back, 1 base at V and 0 bases at J, with 6 bases in the middle. The CDR3 contains 15 residues. Germline V CDR1 and CDR2: NSQYPW, LRSPGD (reference sequence). CDR3 sequence: CTCSAVGANTGQLYF. CDR3 DNA (partial): TGCACCTGCAGTGCAGTTGGGGCAAACACCGGG. Using reference TRBV1 and TRBJ2-2 for the parts outside the CDR3, the full variable domain is VTLLEQNPRWRLVPRGQAVNLRCILKNSQYPWMSWYQQDLQKQLQWLFTLRSPGDKEVKSLPGADYLATRVTDTELRLQVANMSQGRTLYCTCSAVGANTGQLYFGEGSKLTVL.

This clone was found a few times. Gene names denote mouse genes. Incomplete CDR3 DNA: TGTGCCAGCAGTGATGGACCGGGACAGTATAATTCGCCC. Translating it yields CASSDGPGQYNSP. The CDR3 in its entirety is CASSDGPGQYNSPLYF. This chain connects TRBV13-1 to TRBJ1-6; 7 positions match TRBD1. The read ends 3 residues shy of where the CDR3 ends; the end is completed using the germline J gene. TRBJ1-6 qualifies as an ORF whose function is uncertain. Per germline, CDR1 NSHNY and CDR2 SYGAGN. This CDR3 is built from 16 residues. Unmatched junction bases numbered 4, after V lost 0 bases and J lost 4 bases.

Points on this clone: Any gene name here is a mouse gene name. The CDR3 end falls 4 residues outside the read, so it is completed with the germline J gene. Other DNA variants within this sample encode the same CDR3. The chain recombines TRBV1 with TRBJ2-5, with 8 bases lining up with TRBD2. Germline CDR1 reads NSQYPW; CDR2 reads LRSPGD (reference sequence). The CDR3 is 15 residues long. CDR3 DNA, as far as it was read: TGCACCTGCAGTGCAGATGGGGGGGGGAAAGAC. Translating it yields CTCSADGGGKD. The full CDR3 protein is CTCSADGGGKDTQYF. Variable domain in full (rest from reference TRBV1 and TRBJ2-5): VTLLEQNPRWRLVPRGQAVNLRCILKNSQYPWMSWYQQDLQKQLQWLFTLRSPGDKEVKSLPGADYLATRVTDTELRLQVANMSQGRTLYCTCSADGGGKDTQYFGPGTRLLVL.

Many counts were recorded for this clone. Gene labels here are mouse ones. The sequence runs out 4 residues before the end of the CDR3; the remainder is reconstructed from the germline J gene. This same CDR3 is encoded by further DNA sequences in the sample. The chain combines TRBV1 with TRBJ2-1, with D perhaps matching TRBD2 (6 bases). V was cut by 0 bases and J by 3 bases, with 9 bases left in between. The CDR3 is 15 amino acids. Germline V CDR1 and CDR2: NSQYPW, LRSPGD (reference sequence). CDR3: CTCSADRGVYAEQFF. The part of the CDR3 DNA that was read is TGCACCTGCAGTGCAGATCGGGGGGTCTATGCT.

Turning to this clone: The gene names here belong to mouse. The CDR3 end lies 4 residues beyond the end of the read and is filled in from the germline J gene. J is TRBJ2-2 and V is TRBV13-3; 8 nucleotides agree with TRBD2. Germline V CDR1 and CDR2: NNHDY, SYVADS. This CDR3 has 17 amino acids. V lost 0 bases to trimming and J lost 0 bases; unmatched junction nucleotides: 4. The CDR3: CASSDATGGSNTGQLYF. CDR3 DNA, as far as it was read: TGTGCCAGCAGTGATGCAACTGGGGGCTCAAACACCGGG.

This clone was seen only a few times. Genes here carry mouse names. From the germline J gene comes the end of the CDR3, since the read stops 4 residues before it. The chain couples TRBV13-1 to TRBJ2-3, with TRBD2 identical over 7 bases. In germline, CDR1 is NSHNY, CDR2 SYGAGN. V shed 3 bases, J shed 0 bases, and the junction held 7 bases outside the gene matches. CDR3 size: 16 residues. This CDR3 is CASSASWGSSAETLYF. Partial CDR3 DNA: TGTGCCAGCAGTGCCTCCTGGGGGTCTAGTGCAGAA.

This clone turned up a few times. Gene names follow the mouse nomenclature. The read ends 4 residues early relative to the CDR3; the germline J gene fills the gap. At the DNA level, this CDR3 is encoded by other sequences in the same sample as well. The chain employs TRBV5 and TRBJ1-1; tentatively, D is TRBD1 (6 bases). CDR1 and CDR2 (germline): LGHNA, YNLKQL (reference sequence). The V gene lost 1 base and the J gene lost 4 bases, with 7 bases spanning the gap. CDR3 length: 13 amino acids. The CDR3 bases that were read are TGTGCCAGCAGCCAAGGGGGGGCCACA. It translates to CASSQGGAT. The entire CDR3 sequence reads CASSQGGATEVFF.